These 10 T cell receptor beta chains were all obtained from the same sample, sequenced in a study of control samples from healthy donors and cancer patients. The data were produced by immunoSEQ multiplex PCR, yet TCRdb's version contains in-frame clones alone and is incomplete. The sample includes some 170,000 clones, approximately 94% of them seen just once. The sequenced sample was PBMCs. The origin of the receptors is a man aged 55 to 70 with colorectal cancer.

This clone was detected once. The rearrangement uses TRBV11-2 and TRBJ1-4; no definite D call. Germline assignment: CDR1 SGHAT and CDR2 FQNNGV. The CDR3 totals 13 residues. V lost 6 bases and J 5 bases, leaving 10 bases between the germline ends. The CDR3 here is CASSPGPNEKLFF. The CDR3 DNA reads TGTGCCAGCAGTCCCGGGCCCAATGAAAAACTGTTTTTT.

The gene calls are TRBV21-1 and TRBJ1-5. TRBV21-1 is a pseudogene locus. This CDR3 is built from 15 residues. In nucleotides, the CDR3 is TGTGCCAGCAGCAAACTCGCGGCTAGTGGGCAGCCCCAGCATTTT. It specifies CASSKLAASGQPQHF.

This clone was seen only once. The chain recombines TRBV20-1 with TRBJ1-2, with a possible D match to TRBD1 (6 bases). V was pared by 6 bases and J by 7 bases, with 9 bases between. CDR1 is DFQATT, CDR2 SNEGSKA, per germline (reference sequence). This CDR3 region has 10 residues. The CDR3 bases are TGCAGTGCGGCGGACAGTGGCTACACCTTC. Amino acids: CSAADSGYTF.

This chain joins TRBV20-1 and TRBJ1-6; TRBD1 is a possible D gene (5 bases). The germline CDR1 and CDR2 sequences are DFQATT and SNEGSKA (reference sequence). V gave up 3 bases and J gave up 9 bases, with 15 bases separating them. The CDR3 loop spans 14 amino acids. CDR3 amino acids: CSASEQGEGSPLHF. The CDR3, as DNA: TGCAGTGCTAGTGAGCAGGGCGAGGGTTCACCCCTCCACTTT.

Here the CDR3 DNA reads TGTGCCAGTAGTCCCCGGGCGAAACTCACAGATACGCAGTATTTT. This codes for CASSPRAKLTDTQYF. The V call is TRBV19, the J call TRBJ2-3; no reliable D call. The CDR3 covers 15 residues. CDR1 is LNHDA, CDR2 SQIVND, per germline (reference sequence). V lost 5 bases to trimming and J lost 2 bases, with 14 bases between them.

This clone occurred once. The rearrangement joins TRBV27 to TRBJ1-6, with D uncertain. This CDR3 comprises 15 residues. V was cut by 2 bases and J by 2 bases, with 7 bases left in between. The germline gives CDR1 MNHEY, CDR2 SMNVEV (reference sequence). In DNA form, the CDR3 reads TGTGCCAGCAGTTTAATGGGAACCTATAATTCACCCCTCCACTTT. Protein: CASSLMGTYNSPLHF.

V is TRBV7-9 and J is TRBJ1-6, with D perhaps matching TRBD1 (5 bases). Germline values: CDR1 SEHNR, CDR2 FQNEAQ (reference sequence). The CDR3 extends over 14 amino acids. Trimming pared 3 bases from V and 8 bases from J, leaving 11 bases between. CDR3 in DNA: TGTGCCAGCAGCTTCGGAGGGGTGGATTCACCCCTCCACTTT. Residues: CASSFGGVDSPLHF.

The chain employs TRBV7-8 and TRBJ1-6, with D unclear. The CDR3 is made up of 18 amino acids. Trimming cost V 3 bases and J 0 bases, with 15 bases left between them. The germline gives CDR1 SGHVS, CDR2 FQNEAQ. CDR3 amino acids: CASSFGYSQISYNSPLHF. Here the CDR3 DNA reads TGTGCCAGCAGCTTCGGTTACTCTCAAATCTCCTATAATTCACCCCTCCACTTT.

To note about this clone: This specimen includes other DNA sequences encoding the same CDR3. The V and J genes are TRBV3-1 (or the pseudogene TRBV3-2) and TRBJ1-1, with D possibly being TRBD1 (6 bases). The CDR3 sequence is 13 residues long. With 4 bases removed from V and 4 bases from J, the gap between germline ends came to 10 bases. Germline assignment: CDR1 LGHDT and CDR2 YNNKEL (reference sequence). CDR3: CASSPRGSTEAFF. CDR3 DNA sequence: TGTGCCAGCAGCCCAAGGGGGAGCACTGAAGCTTTCTTT.

The chain combines TRBV30 with TRBJ1-5; maybe TRBD1 (5 bases). Trimming left V 2 bases short and J 2 bases short, with 10 bases between. The CDR3 covers 14 residues. Germline V lookup: CDR1 GTSNPN, CDR2 SVGIG (reference sequence). For the CDR3, the DNA is TGTGCCTGGAGTTCTGGGGGGGGCAATCAGCCCCAGCATTTT. Protein: CAWSSGGGNQPQHF.